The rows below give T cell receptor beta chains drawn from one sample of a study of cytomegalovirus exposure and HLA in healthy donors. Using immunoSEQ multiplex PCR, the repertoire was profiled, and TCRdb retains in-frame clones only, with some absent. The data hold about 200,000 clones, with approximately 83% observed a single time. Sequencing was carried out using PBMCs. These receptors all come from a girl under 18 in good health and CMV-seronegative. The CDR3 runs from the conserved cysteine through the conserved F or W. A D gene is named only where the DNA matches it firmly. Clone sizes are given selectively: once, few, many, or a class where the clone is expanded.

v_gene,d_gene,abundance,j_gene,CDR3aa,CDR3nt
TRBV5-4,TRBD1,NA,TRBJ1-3,CASSSDRARGNTIYF,TGTGCCAGCAGCTCGGACAGGGCGCGTGGAAACACCATATATTTT
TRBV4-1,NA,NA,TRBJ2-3,CASSQVVVNTDTQYF,TGCGCCAGCAGCCAAGTCGTAGTGAACACAGATACGCAGTATTTT
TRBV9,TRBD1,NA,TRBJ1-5,CASSVIPHGTASNQPQHF,TGTGCCAGCAGCGTAATACCACACGGGACAGCTTCAAATCAGCCCCAGCATTTT
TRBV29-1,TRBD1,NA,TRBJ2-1,CSGDRGNEQFF,TGCAGCGGGGACAGGGGGAATGAGCAGTTCTTC
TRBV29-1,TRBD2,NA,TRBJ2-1,CSVGSRTKLAGGPRNEQFF,TGCAGCGTTGGGAGTCGAACCAAGCTAGCGGGAGGGCCCCGGAATGAGCAGTTCTTC
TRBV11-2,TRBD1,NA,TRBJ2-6,CASSRTGQTGANVLTF,TGTGCCAGCAGCCGGACAGGGCAAACTGGGGCCAACGTCCTGACTTTC
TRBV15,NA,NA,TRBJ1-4,CATIRQANEKLFF,TGTGCCACGATCAGACAGGCTAATGAAAAACTGTTTTTT
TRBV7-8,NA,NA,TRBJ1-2,CASSSDSNYGYTF,TGTGCCAGCAGTTCTGACTCTAACTATGGCTACACCTTC
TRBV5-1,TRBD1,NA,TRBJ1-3,CASSWDSQGVSGNTIYF,TGCGCCAGCAGCTGGGACAGTCAGGGGGTCTCTGGAAACACCATATATTTT
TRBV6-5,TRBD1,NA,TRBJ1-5,CVKDREWIQPQHF,TGTGTAAAGGACAGGGAGTGGATTCAGCCCCAGCATTTT
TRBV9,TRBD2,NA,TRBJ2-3,CASSVVGSGGKDTQYF,TGTGCCAGCAGCGTAGTGGGAAGCGGGGGGAAGGATACGCAGTATTTT
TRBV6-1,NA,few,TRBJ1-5,CASPNSNQPQHF,TGTGCCAGCCCTAATAGCAATCAGCCCCAGCATTTT
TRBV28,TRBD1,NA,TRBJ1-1,CAGRHTGVYEAFF,TGTGCCGGCAGGCATACAGGGGTTTACGAAGCTTTCTTT
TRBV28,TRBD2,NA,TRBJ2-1,CASRTPGLAVLSSYNEQFF,TGTGCCAGCAGGACACCGGGACTAGCGGTACTTAGCTCCTACAATGAGCAGTTCTTC
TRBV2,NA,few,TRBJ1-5,CASARGGSNQPQHF,TGTGCCAGTGCTCGGGGAGGCAGTAATCAGCCCCAGCATTTT
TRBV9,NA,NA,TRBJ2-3,CASSVESERGRTDTQYF,TGTGCCAGCAGCGTAGAGTCGGAACGGGGTCGGACAGATACGCAGTATTTT
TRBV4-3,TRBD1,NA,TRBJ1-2,CASSRERQGTGYTF,TGCGCCAGCAGCCGAGAAAGACAGGGCACGGGCTACACCTTC
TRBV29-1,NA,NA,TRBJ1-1,CSVAVPGTRNTEAFF,TGCAGCGTCGCTGTCCCCGGGACAAGGAACACTGAAGCTTTCTTT
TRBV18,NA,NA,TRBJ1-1,CASSPNRQAVVAEAFF,TGTGCCAGCTCGCCGAATAGACAGGCCGTGGTCGCTGAAGCTTTCTTT
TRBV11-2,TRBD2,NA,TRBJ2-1,CASSLAAGGPGEQFF,TGTGCCAGCAGCTTAGCGGCGGGAGGGCCGGGTGAGCAGTTCTTC
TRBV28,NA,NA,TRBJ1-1,CASSHRSPRNTEAFF,TGTGCCAGCAGTCATAGATCCCCCCGAAACACTGAAGCTTTCTTT
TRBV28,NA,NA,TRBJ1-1,CASSSPVITEAFF,TGTGCCAGCAGTTCCCCGGTGATCACTGAAGCTTTCTTT
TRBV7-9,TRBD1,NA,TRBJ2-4,CASSLSPHTTGINIQYF,TGTGCCAGCAGCTTATCCCCCCACACGACAGGGATCAACATTCAGTACTTC
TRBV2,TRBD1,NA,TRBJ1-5,CASTRQGPYQPQHF,TGTGCCAGCACTCGACAGGGGCCCTATCAGCCCCAGCATTTT
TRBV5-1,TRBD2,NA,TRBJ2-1,CASSQGLAGNNEQFF,TGCGCCAGCAGCCAGGGACTAGCGGGAAACAATGAGCAGTTCTTC
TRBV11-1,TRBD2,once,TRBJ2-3,CASSPMTSGGTDTQYF,TGTGCCAGCAGCCCGATGACTAGCGGGGGCACAGATACGCAGTATTTT
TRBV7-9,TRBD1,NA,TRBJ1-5,CASSSDRGNSNQPQHF,TGTGCCAGCAGTTCGGACAGGGGTAATAGCAATCAGCCCCAGCATTTT
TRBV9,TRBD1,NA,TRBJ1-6,CTSSAPRTGRYNSPLHF,TGTACCAGCAGCGCTCCGAGGACAGGACGCTATAATTCACCCCTCCACTTT
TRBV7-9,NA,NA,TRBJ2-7,CASSLGGSTYEQYF,TGTGCCAGCAGCTTAGGAGGCAGCACCTACGAGCAGTACTTC